This T cell receptor beta chain was sequenced for a study of blood T cell repertoires in COVID-19. Overall study: T cells, B-cell-depleted T cells, or PBMCs supplied cDNA or gDNA.

Here immunoSEQ multiplex PCR was the method, and the copy in TCRdb shows in-frame clones only, minus some. Of some 150,000 clones in the sample, 88% were seen once. Germline V gives CDR1 MNHEY, CDR2 SMNVEV (reference sequence). V was trimmed by 11 bases and J by 2 bases, leaving 25 bases between them. The CDR3 covers 16 residues. The chain combines TRBV27 with TRBJ2-7; possible D gene TRBD1, 5 bases. What was sequenced was peripheral blood. This receptor was taken from a human donor in a cohort sampled during active COVID-19. The CDR3 nucleotides read TGTGCCGATACTACCGCAAGGGGCTACGAAGCCTACGAGCAGTACTTC. This encodes CADTTARGYEAYEQYF.